These T cell receptor gamma chains were read from a single sample in a study of gamma-delta T cells after stem cell transplantation. TCRdb reapplied CATT to the RT-PCR reads. The table shows several thousand gamma-chain clones, with approximately 20% occurring only once. The sequencing input was gamma-delta T cells. Receptors were obtained from a human donor. It is not recorded whose cells these are; they may come from a transplant donor. The CDR3 runs from the conserved cysteine through the conserved F or W. The size entry is marked missing in some rows and otherwise reads once, few, many or a size class.

j_call	v_call	clone_size	cdr3_nt	cdr3_aa
TRGJ1/TRGJ2	TRGV4	NA	TGTGCCCAGGGGGATTATAAGAAACTCTTT	CAQGDYKKLF
TRGJP2	TRGV2	few	TGTGCCACCTGGGACGGGGGGAAGATCAAGACGTTT	CATWDGGKIKTF
TRGJ1/TRGJ2	TRGV8	few	TGTGCCACCTGGGATAGGCGTTATAAGAAACTCTTT	CATWDRRYKKLF
TRGJP	TRGV2	NA	TGTGCCACCTGGGCCTGTCGAGAGTTGGGCAAAAAAATCAAGGTATTT	CATWACRELGKKIKVF
TRGJ1/TRGJ2	TRGV9	NA	TGTGCCTTGTGGGAGGAGATCGCTTTTAAGAAACTCTTT	CALWEEIAFKKLF
TRGJ1/TRGJ2	TRGV4	few	TGTGCCACCTGGGATGGGCCCTCTCCTTCATATTATAAGAAACTCTTT	CATWDGPSPSYYKKLF
TRGJ1/TRGJ2	TRGV2	NA	TGTGCCACCTGGGAGAAACTTTATTATAAGAAACTCTTT	CATWEKLYYKKLF
TRGJP	TRGV9	few	TGTGCCTTGTGGGACCTTATGCGGGAGTTGGGCAAAAAAATCAAGGTATTT	CALWDLMRELGKKIKVF
TRGJ1/TRGJ2	TRGV5	NA	TGTGCCACCTGGTCCCCGAATTATTATAAGAAACTCTTT	CATWSPNYYKKLF
TRGJ1/TRGJ2	TRGV5	few	TGTGCCACCTGGGACAGGCCCCCAATTTATTATAAGAAACTCTTT	CATWDRPPIYYKKLF
TRGJ1/TRGJ2	TRGV9	NA	TGTGCCTTGTGGGAGGTGCAGGAGAAACTCTTT	CALWEVQEKLF
TRGJ1/TRGJ2	TRGV2	medium-sized	TGTGCCACCTGGGACGGGCGGTTTTATAAGAAACTCTTT	CATWDGRFYKKLF
TRGJP2	TRGV3	NA	TGTGCCACCTGGGACAGGCTTTTAGGTTGGATCAAGACGTTT	CATWDRLLGWIKTF
TRGJ1/TRGJ2	TRGV2	few	TGTGCCACCTGGGACGGGCGAGGGAAACTCTTT	CATWDGRGKLF
TRGJ1/TRGJ2	TRGV8	NA	TGTGCCACCTGGGGGCCGTATTATAAGAAACTCTTT	CATWGPYYKKLF
TRGJ1/TRGJ2	TRGV4	few	TGTGCCACCTATCGTTATAAGAAACTCTTT	CATYRYKKLF
TRGJ1/TRGJ2	TRGV9	few	TGTGCCTTGTGGGAGGTACTATTACTTTATAAGAAACTCTTT	CALWEVLLLYKKLF
TRGJ1/TRGJ2	TRGV2	NA	TGTGCCACCTGGGACGGCCCCGTCTTTTATTATAAGAAACTCTTT	CATWDGPVFYYKKLF
TRGJP2	TRGV9	few	TGTGCCTTGTGGGAGGTGCGGGGCTGGCATTGGATCAAGACGTTT	CALWEVRGWHWIKTF
TRGJP	TRGV9	NA	TGTGCCTTGTGGGAGGATTGGGGAGAGTTGGGCAAAAAAAGCAAGGTATTT	CALWEDWGELGKKSKVF